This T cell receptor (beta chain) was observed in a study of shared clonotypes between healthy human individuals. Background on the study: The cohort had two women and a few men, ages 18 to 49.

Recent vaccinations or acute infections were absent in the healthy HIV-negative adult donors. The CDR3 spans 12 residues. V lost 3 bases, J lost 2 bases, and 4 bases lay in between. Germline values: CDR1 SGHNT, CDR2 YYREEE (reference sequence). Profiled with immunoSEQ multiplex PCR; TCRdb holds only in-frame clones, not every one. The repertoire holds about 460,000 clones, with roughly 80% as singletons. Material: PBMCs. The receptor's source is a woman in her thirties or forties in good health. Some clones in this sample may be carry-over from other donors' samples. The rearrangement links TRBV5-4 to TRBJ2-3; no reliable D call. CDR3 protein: CASSSHTDTQYF. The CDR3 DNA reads TGTGCCAGCAGCTCCCACACAGATACGCAGTATTTT.